This T cell receptor beta chain was identified in a study of post-analysis software for immune sequencing data. Study details: Relapsing-remitting, secondary progressive and progressive-relapsing multiple sclerosis courses were included. Overall study findings and caveats: Among a handful of TRBV segments more frequent in patients than controls were TRBV5-6, TRBV5-1 and TRBV20-1.

The junction had 6 bases not matched to a gene; V was cut back by 1 base and J by 8 bases. Looked up from germline, CDR1 is DFQATT and CDR2 is SNEGSKA (reference sequence). The CDR3 runs to 14 residues. In the case of this clonotype: The antigen remains unidentified.

Unique molecular identifiers featured in each of the TCR beta cDNA libraries. TCRdb independently ran MiXCR on the PCR reads; one entry per CDR3 protein. The table records under 650,000 distinct CDR3 sequences, 44% of them present only once. The rearrangement uses TRBV20-1 and TRBJ2-1, with 9 bases identical to TRBD1. This receptor was obtained from a girl aged 10 to 17 with multiple sclerosis. Specimen: blood. The CDR3 loop reads CSARGDRVFHEQFF. For the CDR3, the DNA is TGCAGTGCTAGAGGGGACAGGGTCTTCCATGAGCAGTTCTTC.